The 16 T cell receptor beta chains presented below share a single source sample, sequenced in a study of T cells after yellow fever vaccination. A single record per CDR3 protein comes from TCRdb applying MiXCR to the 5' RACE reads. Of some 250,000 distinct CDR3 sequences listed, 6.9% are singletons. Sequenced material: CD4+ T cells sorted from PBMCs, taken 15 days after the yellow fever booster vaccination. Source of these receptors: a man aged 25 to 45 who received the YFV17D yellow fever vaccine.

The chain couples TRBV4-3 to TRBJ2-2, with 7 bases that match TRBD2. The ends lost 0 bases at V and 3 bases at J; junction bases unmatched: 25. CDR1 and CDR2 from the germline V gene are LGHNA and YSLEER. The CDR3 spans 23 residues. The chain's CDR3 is CASSQDPLWGDFSREVYTGELFF. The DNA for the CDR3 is TGCGCCAGCAGCCAAGATCCTCTGTGGGGCGACTTTTCCCGGGAGGTTTACACCGGGGAGCTGTTTTTT.

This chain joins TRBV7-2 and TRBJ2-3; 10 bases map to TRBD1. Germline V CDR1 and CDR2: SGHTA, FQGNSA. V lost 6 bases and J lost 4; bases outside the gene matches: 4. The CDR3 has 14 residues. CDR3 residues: CTSRRTGGADTQYF. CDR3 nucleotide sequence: TGTACCAGCAGAAGGACAGGGGGAGCAGATACGCAGTATTTT.

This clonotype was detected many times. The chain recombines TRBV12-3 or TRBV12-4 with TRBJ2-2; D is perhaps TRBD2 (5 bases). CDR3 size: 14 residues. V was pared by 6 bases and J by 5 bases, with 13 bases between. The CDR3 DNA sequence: TGTGCCAGCAGACCAGACTACAAGACCGGGGAGCTGTTTTTT. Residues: CASRPDYKTGELFF.

The CDR3 is CSASFAGGPPNEQFF. The CDR3 bases are TGCAGTGCTAGTTTTGCGGGAGGCCCGCCCAATGAGCAGTTCTTC. The rearrangement links TRBV20-1 to TRBJ2-1, with TRBD2 identical over 8 bases. J was trimmed by 6 bases and V by 3 bases; bases with no gene match: 10. The CDR3 sequence is 15 residues long. From germline, CDR1 is DFQATT and CDR2 SNEGSKA (reference sequence).

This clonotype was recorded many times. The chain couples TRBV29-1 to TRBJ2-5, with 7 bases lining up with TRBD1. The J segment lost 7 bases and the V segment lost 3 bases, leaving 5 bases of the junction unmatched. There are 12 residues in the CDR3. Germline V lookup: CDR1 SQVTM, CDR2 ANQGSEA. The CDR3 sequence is CSVDKGAGTQYF. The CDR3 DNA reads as TGCAGCGTTGATAAGGGGGCTGGGACCCAGTACTTC.

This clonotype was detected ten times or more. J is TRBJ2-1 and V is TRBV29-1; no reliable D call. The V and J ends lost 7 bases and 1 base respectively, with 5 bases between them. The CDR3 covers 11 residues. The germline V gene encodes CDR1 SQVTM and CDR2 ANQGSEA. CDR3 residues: CSAGSYNEQFF. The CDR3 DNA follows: TGCAGCGCTGGTTCCTACAATGAGCAGTTCTTC.

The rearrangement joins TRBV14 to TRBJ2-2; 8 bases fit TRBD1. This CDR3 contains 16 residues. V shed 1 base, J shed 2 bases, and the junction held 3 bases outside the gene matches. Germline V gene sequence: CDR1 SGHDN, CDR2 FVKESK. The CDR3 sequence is CASSQGQGLNTGELFF. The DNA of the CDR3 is TGTGCCAGCAGCCAAGGACAGGGGTTAAACACCGGGGAGCTGTTTTTT.

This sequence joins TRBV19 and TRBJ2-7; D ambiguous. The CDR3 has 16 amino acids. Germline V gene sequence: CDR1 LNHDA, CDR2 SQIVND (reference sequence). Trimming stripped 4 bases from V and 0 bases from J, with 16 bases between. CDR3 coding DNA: TGTGCCAGTAGTACGATCGGCGGATCGGGCTCCTACGAGCAGTACTTC. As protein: CASSTIGGSGSYEQYF.

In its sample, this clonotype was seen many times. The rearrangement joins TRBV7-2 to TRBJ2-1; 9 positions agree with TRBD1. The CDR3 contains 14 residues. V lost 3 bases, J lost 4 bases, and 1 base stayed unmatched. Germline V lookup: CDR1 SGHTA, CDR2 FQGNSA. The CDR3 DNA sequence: TGTGCCAGCAGCTTGACAGGGGGGTACAATGAGCAGTTCTTC. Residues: CASSLTGGYNEQFF. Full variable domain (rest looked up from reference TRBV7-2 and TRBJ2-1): GAGVSQSPSNKVTEKGKDVELRCDPISGHTALYWYRQSLGQGLEFLIYFQGNSAPDKSGLPSDRFSAERTGGSVSTLTIQRTQQEDSAVYLCASSLTGGYNEQFFGPGTRLTVL.

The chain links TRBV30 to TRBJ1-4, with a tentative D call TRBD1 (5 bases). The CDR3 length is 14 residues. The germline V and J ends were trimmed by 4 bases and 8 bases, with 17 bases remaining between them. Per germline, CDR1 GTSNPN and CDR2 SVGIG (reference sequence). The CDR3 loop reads CAWTLWGVSEKLFF. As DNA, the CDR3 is TGTGCCTGGACCCTATGGGGGGTTTCCGAAAAACTGTTTTTT.

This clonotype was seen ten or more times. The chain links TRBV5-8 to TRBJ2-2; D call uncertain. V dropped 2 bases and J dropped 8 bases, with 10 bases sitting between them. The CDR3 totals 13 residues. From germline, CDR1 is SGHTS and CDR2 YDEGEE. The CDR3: CASSFSRVGELFF. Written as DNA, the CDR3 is TGTGCCAGCAGCTTTTCCCGAGTTGGGGAGCTGTTTTTT.

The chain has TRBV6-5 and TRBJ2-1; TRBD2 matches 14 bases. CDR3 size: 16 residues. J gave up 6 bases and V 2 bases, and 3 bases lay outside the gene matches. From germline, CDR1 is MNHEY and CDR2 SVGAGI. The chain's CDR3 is CASSYRTSGRFNEQFF. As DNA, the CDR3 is TGTGCCAGCAGTTACAGGACTAGCGGGAGGTTCAATGAGCAGTTCTTC.

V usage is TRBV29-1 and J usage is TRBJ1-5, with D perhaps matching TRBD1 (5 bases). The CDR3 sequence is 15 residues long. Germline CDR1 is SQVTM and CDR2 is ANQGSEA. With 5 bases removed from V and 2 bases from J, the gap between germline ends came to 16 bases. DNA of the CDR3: TGCAGCGTTTCGTTTGGGGCGCGGGGCAATCAGCCCCAGCATTTT. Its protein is CSVSFGARGNQPQHF.

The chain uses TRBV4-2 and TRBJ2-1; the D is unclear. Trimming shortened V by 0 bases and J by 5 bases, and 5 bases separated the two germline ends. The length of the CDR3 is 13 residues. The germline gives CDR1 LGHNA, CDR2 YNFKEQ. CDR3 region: CASSQEHHNEQFF. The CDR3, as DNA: TGTGCCAGCAGCCAAGAACACCACAATGAGCAGTTCTTC.

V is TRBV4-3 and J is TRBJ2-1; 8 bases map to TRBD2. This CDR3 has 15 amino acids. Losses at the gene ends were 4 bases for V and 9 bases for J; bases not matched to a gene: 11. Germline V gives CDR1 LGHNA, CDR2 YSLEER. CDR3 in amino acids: CASSRGLAGGPEQFF. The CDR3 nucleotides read TGCGCCAGCAGCCGCGGACTAGCTGGGGGCCCTGAGCAGTTCTTC.

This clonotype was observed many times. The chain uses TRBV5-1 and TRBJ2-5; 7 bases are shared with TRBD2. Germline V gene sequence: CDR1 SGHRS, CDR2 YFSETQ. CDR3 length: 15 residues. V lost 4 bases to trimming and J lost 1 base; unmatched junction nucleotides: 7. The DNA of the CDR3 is TGCGCCAGCAGCGCCGGGGCTAGCGGCCAAGAGACCCAGTACTTC. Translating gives CASSAGASGQETQYF.